The present TCR beta chain was sequenced within a study of CD8 T cells in Susac syndrome. The authors reverse transcribed about 0.45 to 1 ug RNA with random hexamers. A single record per CDR3 protein comes from TCRdb applying MiXCR to the immunoSEQ multiplex PCR reads. Of under 200,000 distinct CDR3 sequences listed, approximately 95% are singletons. This CDR3 is built from 15 residues. V dropped 1 base and J dropped 0 bases, with 10 bases sitting between them. Germline lookup yields CDR1 DFQATT and CDR2 SNEGSKA (reference sequence). The study sequenced TCR beta in blood CD8+ and CD4+ T cells. The chain employs TRBV20-1 and TRBJ2-4, with D unclear. The receptor was isolated from a human donor with Susac syndrome. What was sequenced was CD4+ T cells from PBMCs. The CDR3 here is CSARAASLAKNIQYF. The CDR3 nucleotides are TGCAGTGCTAGAGCCGCCTCTCTAGCCAAAAACATTCAGTACTTC.